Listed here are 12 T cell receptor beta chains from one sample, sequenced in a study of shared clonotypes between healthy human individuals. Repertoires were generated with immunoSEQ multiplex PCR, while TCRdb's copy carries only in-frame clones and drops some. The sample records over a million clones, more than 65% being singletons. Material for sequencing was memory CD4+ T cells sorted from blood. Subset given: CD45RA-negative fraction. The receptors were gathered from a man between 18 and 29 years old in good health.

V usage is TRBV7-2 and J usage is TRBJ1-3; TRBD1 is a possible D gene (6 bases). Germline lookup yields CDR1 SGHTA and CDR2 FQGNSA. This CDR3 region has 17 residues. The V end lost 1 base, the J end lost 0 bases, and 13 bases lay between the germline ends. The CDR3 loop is CASSLVFLTGSGNTIYF. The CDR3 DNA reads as TGTGCCAGCAGCTTAGTATTCCTGACAGGCTCTGGAAACACCATATATTTT.

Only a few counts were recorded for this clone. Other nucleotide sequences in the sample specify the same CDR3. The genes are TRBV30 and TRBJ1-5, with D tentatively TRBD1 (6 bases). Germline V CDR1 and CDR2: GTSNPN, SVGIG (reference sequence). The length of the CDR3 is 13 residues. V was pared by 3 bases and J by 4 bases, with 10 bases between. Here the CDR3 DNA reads TGTGCCTGGAGGGGTCAGGGGAATCAGCCCCAGCATTTT. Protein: CAWRGQGNQPQHF.

CDR3 sequence (DNA): TGTGCCAGCAGTTCTACTATGGGGTCCACTGAAGCTTTCTTT. It yields the protein CASSSTMGSTEAFF. This chain joins TRBV6-4 and TRBJ1-1; no clear D gene. The CDR3 is 14 residues long. With 5 bases removed from V and 4 bases from J, the gap between germline ends came to 14 bases. CDR1 is MRHNA, CDR2 SNTAGT, per germline.

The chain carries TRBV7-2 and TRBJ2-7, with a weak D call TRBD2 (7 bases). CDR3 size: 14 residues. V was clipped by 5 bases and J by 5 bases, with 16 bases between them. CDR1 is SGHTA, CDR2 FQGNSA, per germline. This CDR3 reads CASSTQPGGHEQYF. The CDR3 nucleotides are TGTGCCAGCAGCACACAACCGGGGGGCCACGAGCAGTACTTC.

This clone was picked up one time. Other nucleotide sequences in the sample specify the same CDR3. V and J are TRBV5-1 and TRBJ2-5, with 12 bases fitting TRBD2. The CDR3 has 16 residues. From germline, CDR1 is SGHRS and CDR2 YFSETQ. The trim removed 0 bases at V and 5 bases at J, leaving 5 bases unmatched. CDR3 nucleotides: TGCGCCAGCAGCTTGGCTCTAGCGGGGGGGCAGGAGACCCAGTACTTC. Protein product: CASSLALAGGQETQYF.

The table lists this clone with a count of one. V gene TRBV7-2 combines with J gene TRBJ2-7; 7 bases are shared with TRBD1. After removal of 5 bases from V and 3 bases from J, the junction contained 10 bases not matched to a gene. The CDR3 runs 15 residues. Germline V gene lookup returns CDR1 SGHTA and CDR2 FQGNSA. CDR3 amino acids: CASSKEQGQHYEQYF. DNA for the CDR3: TGTGCCAGCAGCAAGGAACAGGGACAGCACTACGAGCAGTACTTC.

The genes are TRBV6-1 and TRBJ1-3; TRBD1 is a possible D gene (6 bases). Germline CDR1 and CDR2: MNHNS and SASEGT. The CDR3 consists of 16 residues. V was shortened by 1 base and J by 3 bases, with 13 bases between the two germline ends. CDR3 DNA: TGTGCCAGCAGTGAAGGGAGCCGGGGGCGTGGAAACACCATATATTTT. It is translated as CASSEGSRGRGNTIYF.

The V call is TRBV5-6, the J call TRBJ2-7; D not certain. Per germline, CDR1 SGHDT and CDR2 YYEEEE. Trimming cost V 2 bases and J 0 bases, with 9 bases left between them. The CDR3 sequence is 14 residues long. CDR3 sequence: CASSLPGTSYEQYF. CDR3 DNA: TGTGCCAGCAGCTTACCTGGAACCTCCTACGAGCAGTACTTC. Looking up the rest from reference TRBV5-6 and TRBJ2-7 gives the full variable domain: DAGVTQSPTHLIKTRGQQVTLRCSPKSGHDTVSWYQQALGQGPQFIFQYYEEEERQRGNFPDRFSGHQFPNYSSELNVNALLLGDSALYLCASSLPGTSYEQYFGPGTRLTVT.

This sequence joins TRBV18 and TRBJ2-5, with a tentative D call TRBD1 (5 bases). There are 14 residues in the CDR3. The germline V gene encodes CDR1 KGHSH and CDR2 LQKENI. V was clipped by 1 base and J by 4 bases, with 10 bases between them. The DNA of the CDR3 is TGTGCCAGCTCACCACTACAGGCCTCAGAGACCCAGTACTTC. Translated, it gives CASSPLQASETQYF.

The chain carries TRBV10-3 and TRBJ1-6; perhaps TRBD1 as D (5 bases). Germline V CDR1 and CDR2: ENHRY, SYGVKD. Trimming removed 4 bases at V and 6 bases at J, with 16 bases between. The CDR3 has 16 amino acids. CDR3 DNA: TGTGCCATCAGTGCTTCCAGGGTGAGGGGTAATTCACCCCTCCACTTT. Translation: CAISASRVRGNSPLHF.

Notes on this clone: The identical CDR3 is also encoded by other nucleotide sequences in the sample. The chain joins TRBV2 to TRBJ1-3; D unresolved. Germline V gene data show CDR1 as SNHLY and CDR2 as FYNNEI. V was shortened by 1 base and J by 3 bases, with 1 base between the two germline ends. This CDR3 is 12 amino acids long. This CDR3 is CASSEGGNTIYF. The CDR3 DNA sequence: TGTGCCAGCAGTGAAGGTGGAAACACCATATATTTT.

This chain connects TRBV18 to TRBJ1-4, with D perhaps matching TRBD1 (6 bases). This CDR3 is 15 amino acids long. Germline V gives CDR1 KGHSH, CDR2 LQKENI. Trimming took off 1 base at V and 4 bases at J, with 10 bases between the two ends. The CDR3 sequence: CASSPRPQGNEKLFF. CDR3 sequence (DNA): TGTGCCAGCTCACCACGCCCACAGGGTAATGAAAAACTGTTTTTT.